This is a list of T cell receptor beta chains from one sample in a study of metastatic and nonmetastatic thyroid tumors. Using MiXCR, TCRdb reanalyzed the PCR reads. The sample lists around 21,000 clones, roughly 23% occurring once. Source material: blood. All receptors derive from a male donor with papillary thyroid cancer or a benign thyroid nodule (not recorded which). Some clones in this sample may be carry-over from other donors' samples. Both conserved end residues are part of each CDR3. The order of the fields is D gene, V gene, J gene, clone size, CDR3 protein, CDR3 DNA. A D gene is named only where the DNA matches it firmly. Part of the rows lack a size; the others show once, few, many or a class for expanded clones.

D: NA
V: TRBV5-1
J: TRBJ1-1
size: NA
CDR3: CASSFLETGRGNTEAFF
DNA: TGCGCCAGCAGCTTCCTGGAAACAGGGAGGGGGAACACTGAAGCTTTCTTT

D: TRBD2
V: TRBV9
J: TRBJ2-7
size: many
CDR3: CASSKGGLAGVLAYEQYF
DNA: TGTGCCAGCAGCAAAGGAGGGTTAGCGGGAGTTTTAGCCTACGAGCAGTACTTC

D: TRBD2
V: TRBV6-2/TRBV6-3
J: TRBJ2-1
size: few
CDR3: CASSYSASSGSRYNEQFF
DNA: TGTGCCAGCAGTTACTCGGCATCTAGCGGGAGTAGGTACAATGAGCAGTTCTTC

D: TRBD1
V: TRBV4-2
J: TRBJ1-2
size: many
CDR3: CASSQGHSGQGKRWDGYTF
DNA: TGTGCCAGCAGCCAAGGTCATAGCGGACAGGGCAAGCGGTGGGATGGCTACACCTTC

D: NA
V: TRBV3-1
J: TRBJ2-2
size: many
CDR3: CASSLGPSNTGELFF
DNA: TGTGCCAGCAGCCTGGGGCCATCGAACACCGGGGAGCTGTTTTTT

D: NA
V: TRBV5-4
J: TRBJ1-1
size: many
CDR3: CASSLARVTSNLNTEAFF
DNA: TGTGCCAGCAGCTTGGCTAGGGTTACGAGCAACCTCAACACTGAAGCTTTCTTT

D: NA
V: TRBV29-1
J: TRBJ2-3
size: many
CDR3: CSVRLVSHTQYF
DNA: TGCAGCGTTAGACTAGTCAGTCATACGCAGTATTTT

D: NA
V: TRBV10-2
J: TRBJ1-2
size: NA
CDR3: CAISEIGVLYTF
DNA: TGCGCCATCAGTGAGATAGGGGTTCTCTACACCTTC

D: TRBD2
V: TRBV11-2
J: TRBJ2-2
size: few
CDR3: CASSLWRGETGELFF
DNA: TGTGCCAGCAGCTTATGGCGGGGGGAAACCGGGGAGCTGTTTTTT

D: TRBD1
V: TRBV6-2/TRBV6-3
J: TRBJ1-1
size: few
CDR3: CASSKAGQVFTEAFF
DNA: TGTGCCAGCAGTAAAGCGGGACAGGTGTTTACTGAAGCCTTCTTT